Listed below are T cell receptor beta chains from one sample, sequenced in a study of early T cells in non-severe SARS-CoV-2 infection. A single record per CDR3 protein comes from TCRdb applying MiXCR to the 5' RACE reads. The repertoire consists of tens of thousands of distinct CDR3 sequences, with about 13% occurring once and the leading ten covering 4% to 6%. The sample taken for sequencing was whole blood. The receptors come from an adult who was a healthcare worker with PCR-confirmed SARS-CoV-2 infection or an uninfected control (not recorded which). The CDR3 runs from the conserved cysteine through the conserved F or W. The order of the fields is CDR3 protein, CDR3 DNA, clone size, D gene, V gene, J gene. A D gene is named only where the DNA matches it firmly. Size is omitted from some rows. Given values are once, few, many or a class for expanded clones.

CDR3aa: CASSHRLYSNQPQHF; CDR3nt: TGTGCCAGCAGCCATCGGCTTTATAGCAATCAGCCCCAGCATTTT; abundance: few; d_gene: NA; v_gene: TRBV6-2/TRBV6-3; j_gene: TRBJ1-5
CDR3aa: CASSTSGGDYEQYF; CDR3nt: TGTGCCAGCAGTACTAGCGGGGGGGACTACGAGCAGTACTTC; abundance: few; d_gene: TRBD2; v_gene: TRBV27; j_gene: TRBJ2-7
CDR3aa: CASQRGTINEKLFF; CDR3nt: TGTGCCAGTCAAAGGGGGACGATCAATGAAAAACTGTTTTTT; abundance: many; d_gene: NA; v_gene: TRBV7-8; j_gene: TRBJ1-4
CDR3aa: CASSFGQIQETQYF; CDR3nt: TGTGCCAGCAGTTTCGGACAGATACAAGAGACCCAGTACTTC; abundance: few; d_gene: NA; v_gene: TRBV6-2/TRBV6-3; j_gene: TRBJ2-5
CDR3aa: CASSPIRMNTEAFF; CDR3nt: TGTGCCAGCTCACCAATACGGATGAACACTGAAGCTTTCTTT; abundance: NA; d_gene: NA; v_gene: TRBV18; j_gene: TRBJ1-1
CDR3aa: CASSLGASVTYEQYF; CDR3nt: TGTGCCAGCAGCTTGGGGGCTAGCGTAACCTACGAGCAGTACTTC; abundance: few; d_gene: NA; v_gene: TRBV5-4; j_gene: TRBJ2-7
CDR3aa: CASSFPGLAGGPLFF; CDR3nt: TGTGCCAGCAGCTTCCCGGGACTAGCGGGAGGGCCCTTGTTCTTC; abundance: NA; d_gene: TRBD2; v_gene: TRBV6-1; j_gene: TRBJ2-1
CDR3aa: CASSAGLAGGQETQYF; CDR3nt: TGTGCCAGCAGTGCGGGACTAGCGGGGGGACAAGAGACCCAGTACTTC; abundance: many; d_gene: TRBD2; v_gene: TRBV2; j_gene: TRBJ2-5
CDR3aa: CASSHSQGGGYTF; CDR3nt: TGTGCCAGCAGCCACTCACAGGGAGGCGGCTACACCTTC; abundance: NA; d_gene: NA; v_gene: TRBV3-1; j_gene: TRBJ1-2
CDR3aa: CASSPQGMGNQPQHF; CDR3nt: TGTGCCAGCAGCCCACAGGGGATGGGCAATCAGCCCCAGCATTTT; abundance: many; d_gene: TRBD1; v_gene: TRBV6-1; j_gene: TRBJ1-5
CDR3aa: CSVVFGGNTDTQYF; CDR3nt: TGCAGCGTTGTATTTGGGGGAAACACAGATACGCAGTATTTT; abundance: NA; d_gene: NA; v_gene: TRBV29-1; j_gene: TRBJ2-3
CDR3aa: CASSVRYNYGYTF; CDR3nt: TGTGCCAGCAGCGTTCGATATAACTATGGCTACACCTTC; abundance: NA; d_gene: NA; v_gene: TRBV9; j_gene: TRBJ1-2